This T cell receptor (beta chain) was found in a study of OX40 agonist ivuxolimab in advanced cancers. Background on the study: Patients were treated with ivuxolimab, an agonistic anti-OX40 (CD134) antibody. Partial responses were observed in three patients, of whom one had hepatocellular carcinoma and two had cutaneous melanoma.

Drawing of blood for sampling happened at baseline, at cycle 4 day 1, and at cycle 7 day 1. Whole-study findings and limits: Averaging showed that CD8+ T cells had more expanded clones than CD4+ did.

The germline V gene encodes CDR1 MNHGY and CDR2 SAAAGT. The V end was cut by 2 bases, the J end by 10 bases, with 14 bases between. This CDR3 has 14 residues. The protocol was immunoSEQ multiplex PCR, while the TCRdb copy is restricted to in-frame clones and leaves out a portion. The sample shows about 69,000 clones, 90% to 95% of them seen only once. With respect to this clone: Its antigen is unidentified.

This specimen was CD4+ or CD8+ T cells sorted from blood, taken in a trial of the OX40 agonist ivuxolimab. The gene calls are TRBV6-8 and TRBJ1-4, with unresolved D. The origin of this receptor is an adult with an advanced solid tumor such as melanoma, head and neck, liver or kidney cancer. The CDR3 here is CASSYPALRGKLFF. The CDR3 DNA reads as TGTGCCAGCAGTTACCCAGCTCTCCGAGGAAAACTGTTTTTT.